The 18 T cell receptor beta chains below were found in one sample sequenced in a study of cytomegalovirus exposure and HLA in healthy donors. Some clones are missing from TCRdb's copy, which holds only in-frame ones; the method was immunoSEQ multiplex PCR. Among fewer than 200,000 clones, 86% were seen once, and the ten largest hold roughly 7%. Sample: PBMCs. These receptors came from a man aged 30-40 years in good health and CMV-seropositive.

The chain combines TRBV6-5 with TRBJ1-1; TRBD1 is a possible D gene (6 bases). Germline CDR1 MNHEY, CDR2 SVGAGI. Trimming took 6 bases from V and 1 from J, leaving 12 bases between them. CDR3 size: 14 residues. The DNA for the CDR3 is TGTGCCAGCAGGGGGTACAGGGAGAACACTGAAGCTTTCTTT. Protein: CASRGYRENTEAFF.

The V and J genes are TRBV28 and TRBJ1-5; possibly TRBD1 for D (6 bases). Germline V gives CDR1 MDHEN, CDR2 SYDVKM. The CDR3 is made up of 18 amino acids. V was clipped by 6 bases and J by 5 bases, with 26 bases between them. The CDR3 loop is CASRHDRRGGALDQPQHF. The CDR3, as DNA: TGTGCCAGCAGACACGACCGGAGGGGGGGGGCCCTAGATCAGCCCCAGCATTTT.

This clone was seen a handful of times. The rearrangement uses TRBV7-9 and TRBJ1-5; D gene ambiguous. Trimming removed 5 bases at V and 0 bases at J, with 2 bases between. CDR3 length: 12 amino acids. Germline V gene data show CDR1 as SEHNR and CDR2 as FQNEAQ (reference sequence). For the CDR3, the DNA is TGTGCCAGCAGCGATAGCAATCAGCCCCAGCATTTT. It yields the protein CASSDSNQPQHF. Full variable domain (outside the CDR3, taken from reference TRBV7-9 and TRBJ1-5): DTGVSQNPRHKITKRGQNVTFRCDPISEHNRLYWYRQTLGQGPEFLTYFQNEAQLEKSRLLSDRFSAERPKGSFSTLEIQRTEQGDSAMYLCASSDSNQPQHFGDGTRLSIL.

The chain employs TRBV28 and TRBJ2-5; D is uncertain. Trimming cost V 0 bases and J 5 bases, with 16 bases left between them. The CDR3 loop spans 16 amino acids. The germline V gene encodes CDR1 MDHEN and CDR2 SYDVKM. CDR3 sequence (DNA): TGTGCCAGCAGTTTATGGGGTGGGATCCGACCGGAGACCCAGTACTTC. It specifies CASSLWGGIRPETQYF.

CDR3 DNA sequence: TGTGCCATCAGTGCCCGGGACAAAGTCGATGAGCAGTTCTTC. Translating it yields CAISARDKVDEQFF. The chain has TRBV10-3 and TRBJ2-1, with D possibly being TRBD1 (6 bases). Trimming took 4 bases from V and 8 from J, leaving 15 bases between them. Germline V gives CDR1 ENHRY, CDR2 SYGVKD. The CDR3 is 14 residues long.

V usage is TRBV2 and J usage is TRBJ2-3, with TRBD2 as a possible D gene (6 bases). Looked up from germline, CDR1 is SNHLY and CDR2 is FYNNEI. Trimming removed 4 bases at V and 1 base at J, with 12 bases between. This CDR3 is 15 amino acids long. The CDR3 reads CASSGGLAGTDTQYF. In nucleotides, the CDR3 is TGTGCCAGCAGTGGGGGGTTAGCGGGCACAGATACGCAGTATTTT.

The rearrangement uses TRBV7-9 and TRBJ2-1; TRBD2 agrees at 13 bases. V lost 7 bases and J lost 4; bases outside the gene matches: 7. CDR3 size: 16 residues. Germline-derived CDR1 and CDR2 are SEHNR and FQNEAQ (reference sequence). This chain's CDR3 is CASTGTSGISYNEQFF. As DNA, the CDR3 is TGTGCCAGCACCGGGACTAGCGGGATTTCTTACAATGAGCAGTTCTTC. The full variable domain, in which reference TRBV7-9 and TRBJ2-1 provide the parts outside the CDR3, is DTGVSQNPRHKITKRGQNVTFRCDPISEHNRLYWYRQTLGQGPEFLTYFQNEAQLEKSRLLSDRFSAERPKGSFSTLEIQRTEQGDSAMYLCASTGTSGISYNEQFFGPGTRLTVL.

This chain connects TRBV9 to TRBJ2-2; a possible D gene is TRBD1 (6 bases). From germline, CDR1 is SGDLS and CDR2 YYNGEE. V was trimmed by 4 bases and J by 5 bases, leaving 21 bases between them. The length of the CDR3 is 17 residues. The CDR3 spells CASSPDRIWAETGELFF. The CDR3 DNA sequence: TGTGCCAGCAGCCCCGACAGGATCTGGGCCGAGACCGGGGAGCTGTTTTTT.

V gene TRBV9 combines with J gene TRBJ1-1; 7 bases agree with TRBD1. The V segment lost 0 bases and the J segment 5 bases; nucleotides outside the gene matches: 4. The germline V gene encodes CDR1 SGDLS and CDR2 YYNGEE. The CDR3 sequence is 14 residues long. This CDR3 reads CASSVEQGGTEAFF. The CDR3 nucleotides are TGTGCCAGCAGCGTAGAGCAGGGGGGGACTGAAGCTTTCTTT.

The rearrangement links TRBV6-5 to TRBJ1-5; 9 bases agree with TRBD1. CDR1 MNHEY and CDR2 SVGAGI come from the germline V gene. The J segment lost 4 bases and the V segment lost 0 bases, leaving 4 bases of the junction unmatched. There are 16 residues in the CDR3. CDR3 amino acids: CASSYSGQGLNQPQHF. The CDR3 DNA is TGTGCCAGCAGTTACTCGGGACAGGGACTAAATCAGCCCCAGCATTTT.

The V gene is TRBV11-2, the J gene TRBJ2-7; D is perhaps TRBD1 or TRBD2 (5 bases each). The CDR3 spans 14 residues. Germline CDR1 is SGHAT and CDR2 is FQNNGV. Trimming shortened V by 5 bases and J by 1 base, and 12 bases separated the two germline ends. The chain's CDR3 is CASSPSGGSYEQYF. The CDR3 DNA sequence: TGTGCCAGCAGCCCTAGTGGGGGTTCCTACGAGCAGTACTTC.

This clone was detected once. The J gene is TRBJ1-5, the V gene TRBV19, with 7 bases identical to TRBD1. J gave up 0 bases and V 7 bases, and 15 bases lay outside the gene matches. The CDR3 loop spans 18 amino acids. CDR1 and CDR2 from the germline V gene are LNHDA and SQIVND (reference sequence). CDR3 DNA sequence: TGTGCCAGTAAGGCACTGACAGGGAGGAATATTAGCAATCAGCCCCAGCATTTT. This translates into CASKALTGRNISNQPQHF. Looking up the rest from reference TRBV19 and TRBJ1-5 gives the full variable domain: DGGITQSPKYLFRKEGQNVTLSCEQNLNHDAMYWYRQDPGQGLRLIYYSQIVNDFQKGDIAEGYSVSREKKESFPLTVTSAQKNPTAFYLCASKALTGRNISNQPQHFGDGTRLSIL.

The chain is built from TRBV11-3 and TRBJ2-5; 7 bases are shared with TRBD1. CDR3 length: 14 amino acids. Germline-derived CDR1 and CDR2 are SGHNT and YENEEA. After removal of 5 bases from V and 5 bases from J, the junction contained 8 bases not matched to a gene. CDR3 sequence (DNA): TGTGCCAGCAGCCCCGGACAGGTTGAGGAGACCCAGTACTTC. Translation: CASSPGQVEETQYF.

The chain joins TRBV4-3 to TRBJ1-2; no definite D call. The CDR3 has 12 amino acids. From germline, CDR1 is LGHNA and CDR2 YSLEER. V was trimmed by 3 bases and J by 4 bases, leaving 6 bases between them. CDR3: CASSHRGYGYTF. The CDR3 DNA follows: TGCGCCAGCAGCCACCGGGGCTATGGCTACACCTTC.

The chain couples TRBV11-3 to TRBJ2-5; TRBD2 matches at 10 bases. The V segment lost 5 bases and the J segment 5 bases; nucleotides outside the gene matches: 8. This CDR3 is 15 amino acids long. Germline V lookup: CDR1 SGHNT, CDR2 YENEEA. CDR3 DNA sequence: TGTGCCAGCAGCAAACCGGGACTAGCGACTGAGACCCAGTACTTC. Protein: CASSKPGLATETQYF.

The chain uses TRBV27 and TRBJ1-6; D gene unclear. CDR1 MNHEY and CDR2 SMNVEV come from the germline V gene (reference sequence). There are 16 residues in the CDR3. V lost 3 bases to trimming and J lost 10 bases, with 19 bases between them. The CDR3 DNA follows: TGTGCCAGCAGTTTGGATGGAGCAGTCCTTAGGTCACCCCTCCACTTT. It specifies CASSLDGAVLRSPLHF.

The chain combines TRBV28 with TRBJ2-7; D not resolved. V was clipped by 8 bases and J by 0 bases, with 14 bases between them. CDR3 size: 14 residues. Germline V gene sequence: CDR1 MDHEN, CDR2 SYDVKM. The DNA for the CDR3 is TGTGCCAGCGCAAGACCAGGAGTCTCCTACGAGCAGTACTTC. Amino acids: CASARPGVSYEQYF.

The chain combines TRBV6-5 with TRBJ2-1; the match to TRBD1 covers 11 bases. V lost 6 bases, J lost 5 bases, and 3 bases stayed unmatched. Germline CDR1 and CDR2: MNHEY and SVGAGI. There are 14 residues in the CDR3. The DNA for the CDR3 is TGTGCCAGCAGGCGGGACAGGGGGAACAATGAGCAGTTCTTC. Translating it yields CASRRDRGNNEQFF.